These 2 T cell receptor beta chains originate from one sample sequenced in a study of cytomegalovirus exposure and HLA in healthy donors. Vbeta (60) and Jbeta (13) primers were used in the PCR. Only in-frame clones appear in the TCRdb table, and some are missing; sequencing was by immunoSEQ multiplex PCR. The data hold about 100,000 clones, with around four fifths observed a single time. The sample consisted of PBMCs. The receptors derive from a man aged 45-60 years in good health and CMV-seropositive.

This clone appeared once. The V and J genes are TRBV7-2 and TRBJ2-7, with 9 bases that match TRBD2. The junction had 6 bases not matched to a gene; V was cut back by 1 base and J by 5 bases. This CDR3 has 15 amino acids. Germline CDR1 is SGHTA and CDR2 is FQGNSA. CDR3 DNA: TGTGCCAGCAGCTTAGATTCTAGCGGGGTCGACGAGCAGTACTTC. Translation gives CASSLDSSGVDEQYF.

The gene calls are TRBV27 and TRBJ2-1; 10 bases match TRBD1. The V gene's germline CDR1 is MNHEY and CDR2 SMNVEV (reference sequence). The V gene end was trimmed by 7 bases and the J gene end by 5 bases; junction bases not matched to a gene: 5. The length of the CDR3 is 14 residues. CDR3 sequence: CASTGDRGNNEQFF. DNA for the CDR3: TGTGCCAGCACAGGGGACAGGGGAAACAATGAGCAGTTCTTC.